This TCR beta chain was identified in a study of cytomegalovirus exposure and HLA in healthy donors. Study-wide findings and caveats: Reported results showed that the classifier diagnosed cytomegalovirus status with high specificity and sensitivity. Presence/absence analyses took donor sequencing depth as roughly uniform. In a later analysis, TCR beta V- and J-gene trimming showed a link to a missense DCLRE1C variant.

Losses at the gene ends were 0 bases for V and 7 bases for J; bases not matched to a gene: 7. Looked up from germline, CDR1 is SGHRS and CDR2 is YFSETQ. The CDR3 sequence is 16 residues long. The study ran its PCR with 60 Vbeta and 13 Jbeta primers. Sequenced by immunoSEQ multiplex PCR; TCRdb stores in-frame clones only, minus some. The sample consists of over 100,000 clones, around 78% of them appearing once. Concerning this clone itself: The antigen remains unidentified.

The chain has TRBV5-1 and TRBJ2-2; 9 bases are shared with TRBD2. This receptor was taken from a young woman in good health and CMV-seropositive. The specimen was PBMCs. In DNA, the CDR3 is TGCGCCAGCAGCTTGGTAGCGGGGGCCCCGGGCGGGGAGCTGTTTTTT. Translation gives CASSLVAGAPGGELFF.